This T cell receptor (beta chain) appears in the sequencing data of a study of CD4 T cells in relation to SARS-CoV-2 and coronaviruses. Study-wide context: Negative control cultures got HIV-1 Nef peptides or no peptide.

Germline V CDR1 and CDR2: LGHDT, YNNKEL (reference sequence). The V end lost 2 bases, the J end lost 4 bases, and 11 bases lay between the germline ends. The CDR3 consists of 14 residues. CD4+ T cells from unexposed donors were obtained before the COVID-19 pandemic (2011-2018). Isolation of CD4+ T cells took place after about 10 days in culture. Half the medium was replaced with IL-2 medium on days 3 and 7. Generated by immunoSEQ multiplex PCR, the TCRdb table keeps only in-frame clones and is missing some. The sample carries tens of thousands of clones, just over 75% recorded once. Comments on this clone: Antigen specificity is unknown. The sample carries other DNA sequences with the same CDR3.

The V and J genes are TRBV3-1 (or the pseudogene TRBV3-2) and TRBJ1-2; possibly TRBD1 for D (5 bases). The sample consisted of CD4+ T cells from PBMCs, cultured in vitro. The sequence was collected from a human donor in good health. The CDR3 bases are TGTGCCAGCAGCCAACCAACTGGGGGCTATGGCTACACCTTC. Amino acids: CASSQPTGGYGYTF.